This passage covers 27 T cell receptor beta chains from one sample sequenced in a study of T cells expressing NK-cell markers. One entry per CDR3 protein, without DNA, is what TCRdb gives after re-calling the 5' RACE reads. The sample holds 400,000 to 500,000 distinct CDR3 sequences. The sequencing sample was made of blood T cells: a sorted CD56 or NKG2C T cell subset, CD4+ or CD8+ T cells, or bulk PBMC T cells (not recorded which). The receptors here all came from a woman between 18 and 75 years old in good health.

V and J are TRBV9 and TRBJ2-1; with no DNA, the TCRdb D assignment of TRBD2 cannot be verified. This CDR3 comprises 17 residues. Germline CDR1 is SGDLS and CDR2 is YYNGEE. Here the CDR3 reads CASSQGRDGASYNEQFF.

CDR3 sequence reads: CASTEQLSSYNEQFF. This sequence joins TRBV7-6 and TRBJ2-1. CDR3 length equals 15 residues. Germline-derived CDR1 and CDR2 are SGHVS and FNYEAQ.

This chain links TRBV29-1 with TRBJ1-2. Germline V gene sequence: CDR1 SQVTM, CDR2 ANQGSEA. This CDR3 region has 11 residues. CDR3 sequence reads: CSVERAYGYTF.

The J gene is TRBJ2-1, the V gene TRBV5-4; TCRdb returns TRBD1, unconfirmable since there is no DNA. This CDR3 has 12 amino acids. The germline CDR1 and CDR2 sequences are SGHNT and YYREEE (reference sequence). CDR3 residues: CASDTQGNEQFF.

CDR3: CASSLLALPNTGELFF. The chain couples TRBV12-3 or TRBV12-4 to TRBJ2-2. The CDR3 sequence is 16 residues long.

V is TRBV5-6 and J is TRBJ1-1. This CDR3 has 13 amino acids. Germline assignment: CDR1 SGHDT and CDR2 YYEEEE. CDR3 protein: CASGRDRNTEAFF.

The chain links TRBV6-6 to TRBJ2-5. The CDR3 extends over 11 amino acids. CDR1 is MNHNY, CDR2 SVGAGI, per germline (reference sequence). This chain's CDR3 is CASRIQETQYF.

The rearrangement joins TRBV20-1 to TRBJ2-2; TCRdb outputs TRBD2, but without DNA this stays unchecked. The CDR3 extends over 16 amino acids. The germline gives CDR1 DFQATT, CDR2 SNEGSKA (reference sequence). The CDR3 region is CSARGGVGGATGELFF.

The rearrangement joins TRBV15 to TRBJ1-2; TCRdb lists TRBD1, though no DNA is available to test this call. The germline CDR1 and CDR2 sequences are LNHNV and YYDKDF (reference sequence). The CDR3 covers 15 residues. This CDR3 reads CATSRDSRGADGYTF.

The chain couples TRBV4-3 to TRBJ2-1; TCRdb's D call, TRBD2, is unchecked because there is no DNA. CDR1 LGHNA and CDR2 YSLEER come from the germline V gene. CDR3 length: 15 residues. The CDR3 sequence is CASSQEGSGRNEQFF.

The chain uses TRBV16 and TRBJ1-1. The germline CDR1 and CDR2 sequences are KGHSY and FQNENV. The CDR3 totals 13 residues. The CDR3 loop is CASSQQKNTEAFF.

V and J are TRBV6-1 and TRBJ1-5; TCRdb's D call of TRBD1 is untestable without DNA. The CDR3 runs to 16 residues. Looked up from germline, CDR1 is MNHNS and CDR2 is SASEGT. CDR3 amino acids: CASSAWTGGGNQPQHF.

The chain carries TRBV9 and TRBJ2-3; there is no DNA to check the TCRdb D call of TRBD2. CDR3 length: 17 residues. The V gene's germline CDR1 is SGDLS and CDR2 YYNGEE. The CDR3 sequence: CASSDRLAGGPSDTQYF.

The rearrangement uses TRBV4-3 and TRBJ2-1; checking the TCRdb D call of TRBD2 is not possible without DNA. The CDR3 is 16 residues long. Germline V gene data show CDR1 as LGHNA and CDR2 as YSLEER. The CDR3 loop reads CASSQDRASPYNEQFF.

V usage is TRBV4-1 and J usage is TRBJ2-1; TCRdb proposes TRBD1, but this gene call is untestable without DNA. CDR3 length: 21 residues. CDR1 and CDR2 from the germline V gene are MGHRA and YSYEKL. CDR3 sequence: CASSQDLGQGAAAFPYNEQFF.

The chain uses TRBV6-5 and TRBJ1-1. The germline V gene encodes CDR1 MNHEY and CDR2 SVGAGI. There are 15 residues in the CDR3. The CDR3 spells CASSYRTLRDTEAFF.

The V and J genes are TRBV5-6 and TRBJ2-4. In germline, CDR1 is SGHDT, CDR2 YYEEEE. CDR3 length: 18 amino acids. The CDR3 region is CASSSPSKELLAKNIQYF.

The V and J genes are TRBV5-4 and TRBJ1-1; TCRdb names TRBD1, which stays unverified in the absence of DNA. Germline CDR1 SGHNT, CDR2 YYREEE (reference sequence). CDR3 length equals 12 residues. CDR3 amino acids: CASSSTGAEAFF.

This rearrangement joins TRBV9 to TRBJ1-1; TCRdb outputs TRBD1, but without DNA this stays unchecked. Germline V gene lookup returns CDR1 SGDLS and CDR2 YYNGEE. The CDR3 length is 14 residues. The CDR3 here is CASSPRQENTEAFF.

This rearrangement joins TRBV6-5 to TRBJ2-2; TCRdb calls TRBD1, which cannot be checked without DNA. The germline V gene encodes CDR1 MNHEY and CDR2 SVGAGI. This CDR3 comprises 16 residues. CDR3 loop: CASSYTTGLGTGELFF.

The V gene is TRBV11-2, the J gene TRBJ2-2. Per germline, CDR1 SGHAT and CDR2 FQNNGV. The CDR3 spans 12 residues. CDR3 sequence reads: CASSFDTGELFF. Using reference TRBV11-2 and TRBJ2-2 for the parts outside the CDR3, the full variable domain is EAGVAQSPRYKIIEKRQSVAFWCNPISGHATLYWYQQILGQGPKLLIQFQNNGVVDDSQLPKDRFSAERLKGVDSTLKIQPAKLEDSAVYLCASSFDTGELFFGEGSRLTVL.

The chain links TRBV6-2 or TRBV6-3 to TRBJ2-3; without DNA, the TCRdb call of TRBD2 cannot be checked. The germline gives CDR1 MNHEY, CDR2 SVGEGT. This CDR3 is built from 17 residues. The CDR3 sequence: CASRRLAGGISTDTQYF.

The CDR3 spells CATHQRDRSTDTQYF. The chain couples TRBV28 to TRBJ2-3; TCRdb reports TRBD1, a call that lacks DNA to check it against. This CDR3 spans 15 amino acids. CDR1 is MDHEN, CDR2 SYDVKM, per germline.

This chain joins TRBV20-1 and TRBJ2-7; the TCRdb D gene call, TRBD1, has no DNA to confirm it. The CDR3 sequence is 14 residues long. The germline CDR1 and CDR2 sequences are DFQATT and SNEGSKA (reference sequence). This chain's CDR3 is CSARPQRGPYEQYF.

This CDR3 is CASSIPGTGGPYEQYF. The chain links TRBV19 to TRBJ2-7; TCRdb's D call of TRBD1 is untestable without DNA. The V gene's germline CDR1 is LNHDA and CDR2 SQIVND (reference sequence). This CDR3 has 16 amino acids.

The J gene is TRBJ1-5, the V gene TRBV4-2. This CDR3 comprises 13 residues. Germline CDR1 is LGHNA and CDR2 is YNFKEQ. The CDR3 region is CASSRAAGQPQHF.

V gene TRBV4-3 combines with J gene TRBJ2-3; without DNA, the TCRdb call of TRBD2 cannot be checked. The CDR3 covers 15 residues. Germline V lookup: CDR1 LGHNA, CDR2 YSLEER. CDR3 region: CASSQASGGVDTQYF.